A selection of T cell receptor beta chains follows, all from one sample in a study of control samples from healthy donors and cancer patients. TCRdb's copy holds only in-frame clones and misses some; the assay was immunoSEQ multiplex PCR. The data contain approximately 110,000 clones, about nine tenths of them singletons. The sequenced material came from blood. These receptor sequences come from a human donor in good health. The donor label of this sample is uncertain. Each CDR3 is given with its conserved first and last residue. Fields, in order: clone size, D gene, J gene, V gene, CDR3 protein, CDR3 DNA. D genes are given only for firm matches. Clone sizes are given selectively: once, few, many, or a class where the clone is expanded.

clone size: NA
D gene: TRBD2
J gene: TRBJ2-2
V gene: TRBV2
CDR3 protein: CASSPGTSGIDGELFF
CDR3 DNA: TGTGCCAGCAGCCCCGGGACTAGCGGGATCGACGGGGAGCTGTTTTTT

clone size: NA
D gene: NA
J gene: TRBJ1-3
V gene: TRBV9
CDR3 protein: CASSVEAPFGNTIYF
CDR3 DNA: TGTGCCAGCAGCGTAGAGGCCCCCTTTGGAAACACCATATATTTT

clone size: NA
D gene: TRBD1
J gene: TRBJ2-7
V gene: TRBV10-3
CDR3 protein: CAISTGGSYEQYF
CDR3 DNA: TGTGCCATCAGTACAGGGGGCTCCTACGAGCAGTACTTC

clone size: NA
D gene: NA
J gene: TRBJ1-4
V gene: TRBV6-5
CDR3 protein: CASASPGANEKLFF
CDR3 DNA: TGTGCCAGCGCCTCTCCCGGGGCTAATGAAAAACTGTTTTTT

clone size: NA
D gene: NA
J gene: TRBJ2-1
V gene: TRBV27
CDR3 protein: CASGVYSRGEQFF
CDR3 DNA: TGTGCCAGCGGAGTCTACAGCCGCGGCGAGCAGTTCTTC

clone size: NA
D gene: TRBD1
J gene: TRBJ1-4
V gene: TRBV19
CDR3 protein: CASSSTSTGTENEKLFF
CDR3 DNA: TGTGCCAGTAGTTCCACGTCTACCGGGACAGAGAATGAAAAACTGTTTTTT

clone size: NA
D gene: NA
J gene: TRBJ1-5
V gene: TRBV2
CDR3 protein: CASSEVGRGNQPQHF
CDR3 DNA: TGTGCCAGCAGTGAGGTCGGCAGAGGGAATCAGCCCCAGCATTTT

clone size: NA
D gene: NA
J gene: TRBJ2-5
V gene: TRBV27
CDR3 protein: CASSFAEPDREAVETQYF
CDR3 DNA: TGTGCCAGCAGTTTTGCCGAACCGGACAGAGAGGCCGTAGAGACCCAGTACTTC

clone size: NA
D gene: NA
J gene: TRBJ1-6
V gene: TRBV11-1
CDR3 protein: CASSQGPYNSPLHF
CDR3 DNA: TGTGCCAGCAGTCAGGGACCCTATAATTCACCCCTCCACTTT

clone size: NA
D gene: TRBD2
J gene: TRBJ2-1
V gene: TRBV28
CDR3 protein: CATDLCGDYKVYEQFF
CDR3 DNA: TGTGCCACCGACCTATGCGGGGACTACAAAGTCTATGAGCAGTTCTTC

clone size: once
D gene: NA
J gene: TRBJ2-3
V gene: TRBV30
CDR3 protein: CAWKGIGANSNTDTQYF
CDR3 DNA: TGTGCCTGGAAAGGGATTGGGGCCAACTCAAACACAGATACGCAGTATTTT

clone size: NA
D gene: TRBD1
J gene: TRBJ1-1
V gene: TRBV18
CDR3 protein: CASSPETGGGTEAFF
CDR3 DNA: TGTGCCAGCTCACCGGAGACAGGGGGCGGTACTGAAGCTTTCTTT

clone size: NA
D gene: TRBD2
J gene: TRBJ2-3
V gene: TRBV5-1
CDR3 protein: CASSLEVGGSTDTQYF
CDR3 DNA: TGCGCCAGCAGCTTGGAGGTGGGGGGGAGCACAGATACGCAGTATTTT

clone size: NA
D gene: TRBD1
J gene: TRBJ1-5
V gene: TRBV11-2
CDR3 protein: CASSSKTGQGNNQPQHF
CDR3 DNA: TGTGCCAGCAGCTCCAAAACCGGACAGGGTAACAATCAGCCCCAGCATTTT

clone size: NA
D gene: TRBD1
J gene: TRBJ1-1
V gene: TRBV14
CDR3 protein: CASSHRGGEAFF
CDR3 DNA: TGTGCCAGCAGCCACAGGGGGGGTGAAGCTTTCTTT

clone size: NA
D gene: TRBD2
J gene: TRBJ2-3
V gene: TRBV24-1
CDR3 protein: CATSGLAGGRDTQYF
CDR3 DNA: TGTGCCACCAGTGGACTAGCGGGGGGGCGAGATACGCAGTATTTT

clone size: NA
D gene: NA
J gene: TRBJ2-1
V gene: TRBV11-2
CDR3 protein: CASSLGGSEKGPWNEQFF
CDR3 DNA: TGTGCCAGCAGCTTAGGGGGCTCGGAGAAGGGCCCTTGGAATGAGCAGTTCTTC

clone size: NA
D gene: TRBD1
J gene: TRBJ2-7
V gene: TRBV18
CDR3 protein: CASSPLRTGSDEQYF
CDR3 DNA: TGTGCCAGCTCACCGCTTCGGACAGGGTCTGACGAGCAGTACTTC

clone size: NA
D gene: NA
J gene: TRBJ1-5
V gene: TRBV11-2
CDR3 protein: CASSLGADQPQHF
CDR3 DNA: TGTGCCAGCAGCTTAGGAGCGGATCAGCCCCAGCATTTT

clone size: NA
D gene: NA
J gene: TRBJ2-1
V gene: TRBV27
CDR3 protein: CASSWGRQGGNNEQFF
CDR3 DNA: TGTGCCAGCAGTTGGGGACGGCAGGGGGGAAACAATGAGCAGTTCTTC

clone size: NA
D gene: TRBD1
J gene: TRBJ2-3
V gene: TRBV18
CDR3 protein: CASSLPGQGDRGQYF
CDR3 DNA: TGTGCCAGCTCACTACCGGGACAGGGGGATCGCGGGCAGTATTTT

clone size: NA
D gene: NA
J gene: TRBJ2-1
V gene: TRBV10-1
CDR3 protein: CASSDTGGNSYNEQFF
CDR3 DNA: TGCGCCAGCAGTGATACCGGGGGTAACTCCTACAATGAGCAGTTCTTC

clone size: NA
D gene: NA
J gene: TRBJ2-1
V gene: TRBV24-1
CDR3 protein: CATSRQQLTYNEQFF
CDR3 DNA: TGTGCCACCAGTAGACAGCAACTAACCTACAATGAGCAGTTCTTC

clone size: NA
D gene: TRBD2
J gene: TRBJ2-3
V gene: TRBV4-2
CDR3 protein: CASSQAGDYGDTQYF
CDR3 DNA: TGTGCCAGCAGCCAAGCCGGGGACTATGGAGATACGCAGTATTTT

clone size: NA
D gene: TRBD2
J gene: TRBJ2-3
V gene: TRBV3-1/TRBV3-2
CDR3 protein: CASSRTSGGSPDTQYF
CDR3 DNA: TGTGCCAGCAGCCGGACTAGCGGGGGGAGCCCAGATACGCAGTATTTT

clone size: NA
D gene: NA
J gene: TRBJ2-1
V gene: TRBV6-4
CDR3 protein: CASSPEYSYNEQFF
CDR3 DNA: TGTGCCAGCAGTCCGGAATACTCCTACAATGAGCAGTTCTTC

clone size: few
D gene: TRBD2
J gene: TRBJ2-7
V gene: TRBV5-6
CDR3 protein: CASSIGLVYEQYF
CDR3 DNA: TGTGCCAGCAGCATCGGACTAGTCTACGAGCAGTACTTC

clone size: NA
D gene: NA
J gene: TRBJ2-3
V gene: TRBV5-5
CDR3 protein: CASEAQDYTDTQYF
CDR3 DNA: TGTGCCAGCGAGGCACAGGACTACACAGATACGCAGTATTTT

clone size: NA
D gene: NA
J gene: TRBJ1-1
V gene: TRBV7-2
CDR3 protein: CASSLDLGSAFF
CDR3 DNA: TGTGCCAGCAGCTTAGATCTGGGTTCGGCTTTCTTT

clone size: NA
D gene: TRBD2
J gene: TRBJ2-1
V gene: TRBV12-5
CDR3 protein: CASGLVLAGGSSYNEQFF
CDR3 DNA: TGTGCTAGTGGTTTGGTACTAGCGGGGGGGAGCTCCTACAATGAGCAGTTCTTC

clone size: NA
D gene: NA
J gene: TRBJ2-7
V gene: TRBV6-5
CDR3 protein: CASDAWRVGEQYF
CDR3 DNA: TGTGCCAGCGACGCATGGAGGGTAGGTGAGCAGTACTTC

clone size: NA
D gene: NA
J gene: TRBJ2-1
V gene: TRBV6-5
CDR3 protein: CASRDPRGSNEQFF
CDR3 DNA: TGTGCCAGCAGGGACCCCAGGGGTTCCAATGAGCAGTTCTTC

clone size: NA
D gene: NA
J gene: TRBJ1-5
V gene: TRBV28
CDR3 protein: CASRNYQPQHF
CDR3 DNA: TGTGCCAGCAGGAATTACCAGCCCCAGCATTTT

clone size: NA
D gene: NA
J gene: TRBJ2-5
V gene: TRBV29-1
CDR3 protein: CSVLTWVNQETQYF
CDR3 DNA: TGCAGCGTCCTAACATGGGTAAATCAAGAGACCCAGTACTTC

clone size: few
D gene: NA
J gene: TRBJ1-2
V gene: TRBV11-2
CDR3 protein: CASSLAGVASYGYTF
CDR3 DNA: TGTGCCAGCAGCTTAGCCGGGGTCGCCTCCTACGGCTACACCTTC

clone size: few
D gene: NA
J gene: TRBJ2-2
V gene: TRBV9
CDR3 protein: CASSVAAGTGELFF
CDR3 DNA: TGTGCCAGCAGCGTAGCGGCCGGCACCGGGGAGCTGTTTTTT

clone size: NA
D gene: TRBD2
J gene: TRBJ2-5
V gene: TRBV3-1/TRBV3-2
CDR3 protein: CASSLGLAGDLYQETQYF
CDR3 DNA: TGTGCCAGCAGCCTGGGACTAGCGGGGGACCTGTACCAAGAGACCCAGTACTTC

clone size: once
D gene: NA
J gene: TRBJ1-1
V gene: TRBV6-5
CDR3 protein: CASSYSDRNTEAFF
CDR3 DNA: TGTGCCAGCAGTTACTCGGATAGGAACACTGAAGCTTTCTTT

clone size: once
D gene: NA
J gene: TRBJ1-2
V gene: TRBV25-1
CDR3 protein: CASSTLTVGSNYGYTF
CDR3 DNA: TGTGCCAGCAGTACACTAACCGTGGGCAGCAACTATGGCTACACCTTC

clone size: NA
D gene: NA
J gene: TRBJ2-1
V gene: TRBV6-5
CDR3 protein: CAIRNRANEQFF
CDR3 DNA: TGTGCCATCCGCAACCGGGCCAATGAGCAGTTCTTC

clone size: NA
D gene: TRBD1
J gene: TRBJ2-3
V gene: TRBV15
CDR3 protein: CATSRGQGSATDTQYF
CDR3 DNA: TGTGCCACCAGCAGAGGACAGGGGTCCGCCACAGATACGCAGTATTTT

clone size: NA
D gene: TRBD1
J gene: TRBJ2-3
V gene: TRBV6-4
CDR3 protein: CASSDQGADTQYF
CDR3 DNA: TGTGCCAGCAGTGACCAGGGGGCAGATACGCAGTATTTT

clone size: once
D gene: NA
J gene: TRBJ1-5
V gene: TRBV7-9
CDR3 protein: CASSLRGQPQHF
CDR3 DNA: TGTGCCAGCAGCTTAAGAGGGCAGCCCCAGCATTTT

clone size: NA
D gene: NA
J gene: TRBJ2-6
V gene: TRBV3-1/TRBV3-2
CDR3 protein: CASSLPSGANVLTF
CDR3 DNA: TGTGCCAGCAGCCTCCCCTCTGGGGCCAACGTCCTGACTTTC